The T cell receptor beta chain described here comes from a study of patients and donors after allogeneic stem cell transplantation. J gave up 3 bases and V 4 bases, and 5 bases lay outside the gene matches. The CDR3 sequence is 15 residues long. Germline CDR1 KGHSH, CDR2 LQKENI. TCRdb re-analysed the RT-PCR reads in MiXCR, keeping a single row per CDR3 protein. The repertoire includes 150,000 to 200,000 distinct CDR3 sequences, 41% of them detected once, and around 35% sits in the top ten. This clonotype has just a few counts. The source of this sequence is a human donor who was either an allogeneic HSCT recipient or a stem cell or donor lymphocyte infusion donor (not recorded which). It is not recorded whose cells these are; they may come from a transplant donor. The V and J genes are TRBV18 and TRBJ1-5, with TRBD1 identical over 8 bases. Material: blood, either unsorted or a sorted T cell fraction (not recorded which). Written as DNA, the CDR3 is TGTGCCAGCTCACGCGACAGGGGCTACAATCAGCCCCAGCATTTT. It specifies CASSRDRGYNQPQHF.